This T cell receptor (beta chain) was sequenced for a study of cytomegalovirus exposure and HLA in healthy donors (dated 2017 in TCRdb). About the study as a whole: An earlier analysis of approximately 550 of the donors reported about 250 Gb of sequence data and more than 90 million unique TCR beta sequences from around 200 million T cells. High-throughput TCR immunosequencing, statistical association of individual TCRs with disease status, and machine learning were combined to predict cytomegalovirus infection status. The study aimed to test whether signatures of past pathogen exposure could be identified by cataloging public T cell receptors. Across 300 to 500 genotyped donors of the cohort, an average of approximately 200,000 unique TCR beta nucleotide sequences per donor were sequenced, and approximately 17% of those sequences were non-productive. HLA typing included class I and class II loci at four-digit resolution. A later genetic analysis used genome-wide SNP genotypes for about 65% of the roughly 700 donors, treating that subset as a discovery cohort. Rather than drawing on any new phenotypic data, the later analysis identified candidate immune exposures from TCR beta sequences and the way those sequences occurred across donors. Besides the first cohort of roughly 700 subjects, a separate validation cohort made up of 90 to 150 different subjects was used. An earlier analysis of 587 of the donors used high-throughput TCR beta sequencing to judge whether each TCR beta V gene segment behaved as functional or pseudogenic. Donor age, sex, ethnicity and CMV serostatus were compiled together with the repertoire data. Typing coverage varied by locus: roughly 629-640 donors for A, B, C, DRB1 and DQB1; about 520 for DQA1; approximately 570 for DPA1; some 470 for DPB1. Roughly 5 DR-DQ haplotypes were handled as single units for association and clustering, since linkage in the cohort was strong. The study used immunosequencing to profile the T cell repertoires of around 600 subjects and linked those repertoires to cytomegalovirus serostatus. About 300 gigabases of sequencing data and approximately 80 million unique TCR sequences were included in an early release covering several hundred HLA-typed donors. Among the roughly 400 genotyped donors, about 85% belonged to the genetic ancestry cluster associated with self-reported Caucasian donors. Every repertoire in the discovery cohort had been generated on one and the same sequencing platform. In a later analysis, previously published TCR beta repertoires from 500 to 750 donors were re-analyzed and high-resolution HLA genotyping was added so that TCR occurrence patterns could be studied. Points the paper makes about the study in general: Roughly uniform sequencing depth across donors was assumed in presence/absence analyses, although this assumption may not hold. According to a later analysis, most CMV-associated TCR beta chains appeared to be HLA-restricted, and the HLA associations seemed to be driven largely by CMV exposure. Because HLA typing was missing for some donors at each locus, association tests included only the typed subset. Compared with equally common non-associated chains, HLA-associated TCR beta chains in a later analysis were more clonally expanded and had lower generation probabilities. According to a later genetic analysis, donors in an Asian-associated ancestry cluster had fewer N-insertions in productive TCRs than the approximately 630-donor mean. An association between a missense DCLRE1C variant and V-gene and J-gene trimming of TCR beta chains was found in a later genetic analysis and replicated in an independent cohort. A later analysis reported that several top co-occurrence clusters appeared linked to parvovirus B19, influenza, CMV and Epstein-Barr virus. Cytomegalovirus status was reported to be diagnosed by the classifier with high specificity and sensitivity in both the original and validation cohorts. Most TCR sequences were observed very rarely across donors, whereas some public TCRs were present in many individuals. The sequencing pipeline was judged likely to have produced a cluster of highly shared sequence variants as a technical artifact. In the study, 150 to 200 TCR beta chains were listed as associated with cytomegalovirus. The authors suggested that the approach could potentially be extended to other disease states and immunological phenotypes. In a later analysis, around 15,000 TCR beta sequences were associated with specific HLA alleles at a false discovery rate of 0.05. This cohort had only TCR beta chains sequenced, and the lack of alpha or paired-chain data limited which features could be detected. Linkage disequilibrium might explain the correlated functional status among segregating V segments, but an unknown experimental factor could not be ruled out. Assigning TCR associations to individual alleles was difficult when HLA alleles, especially DR and DQ, strongly co-occurred. A further reported finding was that TCR beta sequences accurately predicted the HLA-A and HLA-B alleles for most subjects in the first cohort. Around 16 rarely observed V segments, including chromosome 9 orphons, were excluded from the earlier analysis of about 610 of the donors because counts were too low. An earlier analysis of approximately 500 of the donors showed that most TCR beta V segments appeared in productive rearrangements either about 87% or about 30% of the time, which broadly matched IMGT annotations. In a later analysis, TCR association rates were found to vary across HLA loci, with the most associated TCRs seen for DRB1 alleles and the fewest for HLA-C alleles. The only immune exposure information available for the cohort was CMV serostatus. Some IMGT-functional V segments, including TRBV6-2 and TRBV6-3, could not be distinguished by the 87-base-pair reads and were therefore excluded. A few of the identified cytomegalovirus-associated TCR beta chains were confirmed in vitro to be specific for cytomegalovirus antigens.

For this clone: The antigen it binds to is not known. The record has no base qualities; no much larger clone is one base away.

The library was produced with the immunoSEQ multiplex PCR assay. For the multiplex PCR, a mixture combining 60 forward primers for TCR Vbeta segments and 13 reverse primers for TCR Jbeta segments was used. The CDR3 region of rearranged TCR beta genes was amplified from genomic DNA with a multiplex PCR assay. The Illumina HiSeq System was used to sequence the amplified TCR beta libraries as 87-base-pair reads. On the authors' methods: A later analysis counted about 80 million unique TCR beta chains across the 550 to 700 repertoires, and 9 million to 14 million of these chains were shared by at least two donors. Raw reads were error-corrected and collapsed into unique sequences with a nearest-neighbor algorithm that merged closely related sequences to remove PCR and sequencing errors. CDR3 sequences were aligned to IMGT reference sequences to assign V, D and J gene segments. For a sequence to be retained, at least a six-nucleotide match to both a V gene segment and a J gene segment was required. Rearrangements were classified as productive when the CDR3 lacked stop codons and remained in frame with V and J, and all other rearrangements were classified as non-productive. Following IMGT convention, CDR3 was defined as the stretch from the second conserved V-encoded cysteine to the conserved J-encoded phenylalanine. Sequences without an unambiguous match to a single V gene segment were excluded from the earlier analysis of 450 to 750 of the donors. An earlier analysis of roughly 590 of the donors called V segments functional above 56.7% productive rearrangements and segregating when the between-donor standard deviation exceeded 5%. A statistical classification framework was built to diagnose cytomegalovirus status from the catalog of TCR beta chain sequences. In a later analysis, V and J genes were assigned by comparing TCR nucleotide sequences against IMGT/GENE-DB human TR gene sequences. The TCRdist pipeline was used in a later analysis to assign CDR3 sequences and most-parsimonious VDJ recombination scenarios. In a later analysis, each TCR beta chain was defined by its CDR3 amino acid sequence together with its V-gene family, and reads lacking a unique V-gene family were excluded. To address suspected cross-contamination and a sequencing artifact, a later analysis removed around 590 highly shared, low-generation-probability nucleotide sequences. In a later analysis, a clonal expansion index for each public chain was calculated from normalized within-repertoire ranks of inferred template counts. In a later analysis, generation probabilities were computed using a VDJ recombination model fitted to out-of-frame rearrangements, and the results were checked against IGoR. In a later analysis, TCR-TCR, TCR-HLA and TCR-CMV co-occurrence was scored with hypergeometric tests, and a repertoire-size bias correction was applied to TCR pairs. To estimate false discovery rates, a later analysis permuted the HLA or CMV assignments 20 times. A later analysis grouped co-occurring TCRs with DBSCAN, adding TCRdist sequence similarity when clustering within HLA-allele-positive subsets. Repertoires with fewer than 30,000 or more than 120,000 public chains, plus five repertoires with anomalous nucleotide sharing, were excluded from co-occurrence clustering. Drawn from immuneACCESS, this table holds only the in-frame rearrangements with V and J called that TCRdb kept. Clones are partly lost; checked studies trace under half to an unresolved V gene and leave the rest unexplained. D and trimming were read from the DNA, whereas the V and J calls and clone size are those reported in that table. The sample table lists 120,000 or so clones, 80% of them with a count of one. The top ten hold 7% to 9.5% of the sample.

Germline trimming: 6 bases from V, 1 base from J; junction bases outside gene matches: 6. Via the germline V gene, CDR1 is SNHLY and CDR2 FYNNEI. From the cysteine up to the phenylalanine, the CDR3 has a length of 15 residues. Just CDR3 DNA is preserved here, 45 bases in frame from base 1. The cohort comprised around 690 healthy bone marrow donors. At the time of sampling, every cohort member was nominally healthy, though immune exposures that went unrecorded were likely present. The donor was CMV seropositive and belonged to the group of 250 to 350 seropositive cohort members. A peripheral blood sample was collected from each donor, and TCR beta sequencing was performed on peripheral blood mononuclear cells. The Qiagen DNeasy Blood Extraction Kit was used to extract genomic DNA from the blood cell samples.

The sequenced sample was PBMCs. The rearranged chain carries TRBV2 and TRBJ1-5, with TRBD1 matching 7 junction bases. The clonotype originates from a man aged 30 to 39 in good health and CMV-seropositive. The DNA sequence is given as TGTGCCAGCAGCGTGACAGGGATGAGCAATCAGCCCCAGCATTTT. This translates into CASSVTGMSNQPQHF.